One T cell receptor beta chain is described in this entry. What it recognizes is unknown. RNA transcripts provided the source from which TCR beta CDR3 regions were amplified. TCR CDR3 underwent first-round RT-PCR with the HTBI primer set. TCRdb used MiXCR to reprocess the multiplex PCR reads, holding one entry per CDR3 protein. The table records 400,000 to 500,000 distinct CDR3 sequences, approximately 15% of them present only once. This entry comes from a study of T cells in Graves' hyperthyroidism and ophthalmopathy. Study-level results: Ophthalmopathy, as predicted by the model, came a median approximately 6.5 months after the prediction. Using 13 V-J features, a model discriminated ophthalmopathy from stable hyperthyroidism.

V was pared by 3 bases and J by 3 bases, with 12 bases between. Germline assignment: CDR1 KGHSH and CDR2 LQKENI. CDR3 size: 15 residues. The receptor comes from a young woman with Graves' hyperthyroidism. Sequenced sample: blood. The chain uses TRBV18 and TRBJ2-1; weak D call: TRBD1 (6 bases). CDR3 DNA sequence: TGTGCCAGCTCACCCAGACAGGAAGACTACAATGAGCAGTTCTTC. The encoded protein is CASSPRQEDYNEQFF.